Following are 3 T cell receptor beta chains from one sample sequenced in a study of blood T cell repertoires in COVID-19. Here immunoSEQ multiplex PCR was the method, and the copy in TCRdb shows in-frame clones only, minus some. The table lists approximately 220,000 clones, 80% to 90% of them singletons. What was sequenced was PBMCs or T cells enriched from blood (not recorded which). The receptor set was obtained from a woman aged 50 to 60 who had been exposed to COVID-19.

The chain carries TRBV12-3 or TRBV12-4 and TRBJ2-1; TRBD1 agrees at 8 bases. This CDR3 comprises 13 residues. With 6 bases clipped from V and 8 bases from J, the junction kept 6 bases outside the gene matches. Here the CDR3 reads CASSQGQVDEQFF. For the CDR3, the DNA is TGTGCCAGCAGCCAGGGACAGGTCGATGAGCAGTTCTTC.

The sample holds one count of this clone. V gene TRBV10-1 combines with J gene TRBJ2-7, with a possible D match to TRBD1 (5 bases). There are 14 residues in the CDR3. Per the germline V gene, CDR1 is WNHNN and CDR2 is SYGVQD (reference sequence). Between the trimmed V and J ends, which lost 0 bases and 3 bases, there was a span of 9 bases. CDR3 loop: CASSESGARYEQYF. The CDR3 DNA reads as TGCGCCAGCAGTGAGTCAGGGGCCCGCTACGAGCAGTACTTC.

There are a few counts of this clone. The CDR3, as DNA: TGTGCCAGCAGTCCGGGGATACCTGAAGCTTTCTTT. Its translation is CASSPGIPEAFF. The chain has TRBV7-9 and TRBJ1-1; D is unclear. Trimming removed 6 bases at V and 6 bases at J, with 11 bases between. There are 12 residues in the CDR3. From germline, CDR1 is SEHNR and CDR2 FQNEAQ (reference sequence). Based on the CDR3 plus reference TRBV7-9 and TRBJ1-1, the full variable domain is DTGVSQNPRHKITKRGQNVTFRCDPISEHNRLYWYRQTLGQGPEFLTYFQNEAQLEKSRLLSDRFSAERPKGSFSTLEIQRTEQGDSAMYLCASSPGIPEAFFGQGTRLTVV.